These 19 T cell receptor beta chains were all obtained from the same sample, sequenced in a study of T-cell memory formation after mild COVID-19. Each CDR3 protein gets one entry after TCRdb re-called the 5' RACE reads with MiXCR. In the table there are over 70,000 distinct CDR3 sequences, 10% to 15% of which are singletons. Input material: PBMCs or a T cell subset sorted from them (not recorded which). The receptor set was obtained from an adult woman who had mild COVID-19 (a few samples of this study predate the infection). Cell type and time point are not known.

The chain employs TRBV2 and TRBJ2-1; 14 bases align to TRBD2. Germline V CDR1 and CDR2: SNHLY, FYNNEI. The CDR3 contains 18 residues. V was pared by 3 bases and J by 0 bases, with 4 bases of the junction left unmatched. The CDR3 DNA follows: TGTGCCAGCAGTGACCCAGGGACTAGCGGGAGCTCCTACAATGAGCAGTTCTTC. Encoded protein: CASSDPGTSGSSYNEQFF. The variable domain in full, completed from reference TRBV2 and TRBJ2-1, reads EPEVTQTPSHQVTQMGQEVILRCVPISNHLYFYWYRQILGQKVEFLVSFYNNEISEKSEIFDDQFSVERPDGSNFTLKIRSTKLEDSAMYFCASSDPGTSGSSYNEQFFGPGTRLTVL.

This clonotype has a count of ten or more. The J gene is TRBJ2-7, the V gene TRBV7-9, with D unresolved. Germline loops: CDR1 SEHNR, CDR2 FQNEAQ (reference sequence). V lost 1 base, J lost 0 bases, and 4 bases lay in between. The CDR3 runs to 13 residues. The CDR3, as DNA: TGTGCCAGCAGCTTAGTCCTCTCCTACGAGCAGTACTTC. Translated, it gives CASSLVLSYEQYF.

In this sample, this clonotype turned up a few times. J is TRBJ2-4 and V is TRBV6-4, with 9 bases fitting TRBD2. V lost 2 bases, J lost 1 base, and 18 bases stayed unmatched. The germline gives CDR1 MRHNA, CDR2 SNTAGT. The CDR3 contains 21 residues. The CDR3 spells CASSDRKGIAGAREAKNIQYF. The CDR3 DNA reads TGTGCCAGCAGTGACCGGAAGGGAATAGCGGGGGCGCGGGAGGCCAAAAACATTCAGTACTTC.

The chain joins TRBV20-1 to TRBJ2-3, with 7 positions matching TRBD1. The CDR3 is 13 amino acids. Germline CDR1 and CDR2: DFQATT and SNEGSKA (reference sequence). The junction had 2 bases not matched to a gene; V was cut back by 2 bases and J by 3 bases. CDR3 bases: TGCAGTGCTAGACAGGGGGTTACAGATACGCAGTATTTT. It encodes CSARQGVTDTQYF.

In its sample, this clonotype was seen a few times. This chain joins TRBV24-1 and TRBJ2-1; 9 bases align to TRBD2. The CDR3 is made up of 17 amino acids. CDR1 and CDR2 (germline): KGHDR, SFDVKD. Trimming removed 4 bases from V and 2 bases from J; junction bases left unmatched: 8. The CDR3 nucleotides read TGTGCCACCAGTGACCATAAGCGGGAGGAAGCCTACAATGAGCAGTTCTTC. Residues: CATSDHKREEAYNEQFF.

This clonotype was seen only a few times. The chain is built from TRBV29-1 and TRBJ2-2; no definite D call. This CDR3 comprises 12 residues. V lost 6 bases to trimming and J lost 3 bases, with 8 bases between them. Germline values: CDR1 SQVTM, CDR2 ANQGSEA. This chain's CDR3 is CSVESDTGELFF. In DNA, the CDR3 is TGCAGCGTCGAGAGTGACACCGGGGAGCTGTTTTTT.

This clonotype occurred a few times. J is TRBJ2-1 and V is TRBV12-3 or TRBV12-4; D is perhaps TRBD1 (6 bases). Deletions cut 7 bases from V and 1 base from J, with 17 bases between. The CDR3 runs 16 residues. CDR3 sequence: CASTKGVPGSYNEQFF. CDR3 nucleotide sequence: TGTGCCAGCACCAAGGGGGTTCCCGGATCCTACAATGAGCAGTTCTTC.

The chain uses TRBV12-3 or TRBV12-4 and TRBJ1-2; 9 bases are a match to TRBD1. J gave up 5 bases and V 7 bases, and 8 bases lay outside the gene matches. This CDR3 spans 14 amino acids. CDR3 protein: CASTYDGTGYGYTF. The CDR3 nucleotides read TGTGCCAGCACCTACGACGGGACAGGGTATGGCTACACCTTC.

The rearrangement joins TRBV5-6 to TRBJ2-1; D uncertain. Germline V gene lookup returns CDR1 SGHDT and CDR2 YYEEEE. This CDR3 is built from 13 residues. Trimming removed 2 bases from V and 4 bases from J, with 7 bases in between. The CDR3 DNA sequence: TGTGCCAGCAGCTTAGCCCTGTACAATGAGCAGTTCTTC. Translating it yields CASSLALYNEQFF.

This clonotype has only a few counts. The V call is TRBV18, the J call TRBJ1-1; no definite D call. CDR1 is KGHSH, CDR2 LQKENI, per germline. Trimming cost V 3 bases and J 0 bases, with 8 bases left between them. The CDR3 consists of 14 residues. For the CDR3, the DNA is TGTGCCAGCTCACCCGCGGCGATGAACACTGAAGCTTTCTTT. Residues: CASSPAAMNTEAFF.

The CDR3 DNA is TGTGCCAGCACCCCTGTGGAGGCACTAGGACCATTGGGCTACACCTTC. Translated: CASTPVEALGPLGYTF. The chain carries TRBV12-3 or TRBV12-4 and TRBJ1-2; D unclear. This CDR3 is built from 16 residues. Deletions cut 7 bases from V and 8 bases from J, with 26 bases between.

The chain uses TRBV2 and TRBJ2-3; perhaps TRBD1 as D (7 bases). V lost 7 bases and J 3 bases, leaving 20 bases between the germline ends. CDR3 length equals 16 residues. The germline V gene encodes CDR1 SNHLY and CDR2 FYNNEI. CDR3 in DNA: TGTGCCAGCACGGGCTCCCAGACAGGGAGGACAGATACGCAGTATTTT. Translation: CASTGSQTGRTDTQYF.

This clonotype was seen more than once but under ten times. The chain uses TRBV28 and TRBJ2-3; D remains unclear. Trimming took 3 bases from V and 1 from J, leaving 8 bases between them. From germline, CDR1 is MDHEN and CDR2 SYDVKM. This CDR3 is 14 amino acids long. The CDR3 bases are TGTGCCAGCAGTTTTATGAGCGGCACAGATACGCAGTATTTT. This encodes CASSFMSGTDTQYF.

This clonotype was counted ten times or more. The rearrangement links TRBV12-3 or TRBV12-4 to TRBJ2-2; 7 bases agree with TRBD1. The CDR3 is 15 residues long. With V trimmed by 5 bases and J by 7 bases, 10 bases remained unmatched. The chain's CDR3 is CASSPNDRAVGELFF. The CDR3 DNA sequence: TGTGCCAGCAGTCCAAATGACAGGGCCGTCGGGGAGCTGTTTTTT.

The rearrangement joins TRBV7-9 to TRBJ2-3; D remains ambiguous. V lost 7 bases and J lost 1, with 15 bases in between. The CDR3 totals 15 residues. Germline CDR1 and CDR2: SEHNR and FQNEAQ (reference sequence). CDR3 bases: TGTGCCAGCATCTCCAAGGACGGCGGCACAGATACGCAGTATTTT. Its translation: CASISKDGGTDTQYF.

There are a few counts of this clonotype. The gene calls are TRBV6-1 and TRBJ1-5, with 9 bases that match TRBD1. Germline-derived CDR1 and CDR2 are MNHNS and SASEGT. Trimming removed 0 bases from V and 4 bases from J; junction bases left unmatched: 4. The CDR3 loop spans 16 amino acids. The CDR3 spells CASSEAAGQGNQPQHF. The CDR3 DNA is TGTGCCAGCAGTGAAGCGGCGGGACAGGGAAATCAGCCCCAGCATTTT.

The sample holds many counts of this clonotype. V is TRBV5-1 and J is TRBJ2-7; 9 nucleotides agree with TRBD1. The germline V gene encodes CDR1 SGHRS and CDR2 YFSETQ. The CDR3 spans 15 residues. The V segment lost 4 bases and the J segment 1 base; nucleotides outside the gene matches: 6. The CDR3 here is CASSDGTGPSYEQYF. For the CDR3, the DNA is TGCGCCAGCAGCGACGGGACAGGGCCATCCTACGAGCAGTACTTC.

The V gene is TRBV5-1, the J gene TRBJ2-7, with 7 positions matching TRBD2. The V and J ends lost 0 bases and 3 bases, in that order; junction bases with no gene match: 6. Germline V gene data show CDR1 as SGHRS and CDR2 as YFSETQ. The CDR3 extends over 15 amino acids. The CDR3 loop is CASSLDSGESYEQYF. The CDR3 DNA follows: TGCGCCAGCAGCTTGGACAGCGGGGAAAGCTACGAGCAGTACTTC.

The V gene is TRBV27, the J gene TRBJ1-2; D ambiguous. The V end was cut by 3 bases, the J end by 1 base, with 6 bases between. This CDR3 has 13 residues. Germline CDR1 is MNHEY and CDR2 is SMNVEV (reference sequence). The CDR3 coding sequence is TGTGCCAGCAGTTTTGGGGTTAACTATGGCTACACCTTC. Protein sequence: CASSFGVNYGYTF.